This entry is about one TCR beta chain. What it binds is unknown. This CDR3 is 10 amino acids long. Trimming cost V 6 bases and J 3 bases, with 5 bases left between them. CDR1 and CDR2 from the germline V gene are DFQATT and SNEGSKA (reference sequence). The sample belongs to a study of vaccination and CD4 T cells after COVID-19. Study context: Spike peptides, overlapping and drawn from SARS-CoV-2, HCoV-NL63, HCoV-OC43 and HCoV-229E, were used to stimulate cells. Researchers treated control cultures with a CEFX pool, an HIV-1 Nef pool, or no peptide.

As to treatment: roughly 11-day PBMC culture with coronavirus spike peptide pools or control peptides (ViraFEST assay). Negative selection isolated the CD4+ T cells once the cells had been cultured for about nine days. Cultured CD4+ T cell DNA was sequenced using the Oncomine TCR Beta short-read assay. TCRdb re-called the PCR reads with MiXCR, one entry per CDR3 protein. The sample holds over 9,000 distinct CDR3 sequences, roughly 61% seen once. The source of this sequence is a human donor with COVID-19. Material: cultured CD4+ T cells from blood, obtained after SARS-CoV-2 vaccination. V and J are TRBV20-1 and TRBJ1-1; no clear D gene. This CDR3 reads CSAVDTEAFF. In DNA form, the CDR3 reads TGCAGTGCGGTAGACACTGAAGCTTTCTTT.